These 9 T cell receptor beta chains were sequenced from one sample in a study of blood T cells in healthy people across ages. Sample-barcoded 5' priming and a J-beta primer mix drove a second PCR of roughly 7 to 11 cycles. TCRdb itself ran the 5' RACE reads through MiXCR, one entry per CDR3 protein. The profile shows 1 million or so distinct CDR3 sequences, less than 50% of them singletons. Sequencing used blood. The receptor set was obtained from a woman aged 55-70 years in good health.

V gene TRBV7-3 combines with J gene TRBJ2-3; D perhaps matches TRBD2 (5 bases). The V gene's germline CDR1 is SGHTA and CDR2 FQGTGA. CDR3 length equals 14 residues. With 3 bases removed from V and 6 bases from J, the gap between germline ends came to 13 bases. CDR3 sequence (DNA): TGTGCCAGCAGCTTTGGATCCTCGGGGGATACGCAGTATTTT. Protein: CASSFGSSGDTQYF.

The J gene is TRBJ2-5, the V gene TRBV6-1, with a tentative D call TRBD2 (5 bases). The germline CDR1 and CDR2 sequences are MNHNS and SASEGT. V lost 4 bases to trimming and J lost 2 bases, with 14 bases between them. The CDR3 is 15 residues long. CDR3 loop: CASSAWRTSQETQYF. The DNA of the CDR3 is TGTGCCAGCAGTGCGTGGAGAACTAGTCAAGAGACCCAGTACTTC.

The chain uses TRBV7-9 and TRBJ1-4, with 10 positions matching TRBD1. CDR3 length: 17 amino acids. V shed 5 bases, J shed 0 bases, and the junction held 6 bases outside the gene matches. CDR1 is SEHNR and CDR2 is FQNEAQ in the germline V gene (reference sequence). Written as DNA, the CDR3 is TGTGCCAGCAGCCCGGGACAGGGGACCGCAACTAATGAAAAACTGTTTTTT. This translates into CASSPGQGTATNEKLFF.

This clonotype was seen once. The chain links TRBV20-1 to TRBJ1-5; 8 positions agree with TRBD1. Germline values: CDR1 DFQATT, CDR2 SNEGSKA (reference sequence). The V and J ends lost 4 bases and 7 bases, in that order; junction bases with no gene match: 12. The CDR3 has 15 residues. The CDR3 DNA is TGCAGTGCTATCGGACAGGGCGGAATGTACCAGCCCCAGCATTTT. Translating it yields CSAIGQGGMYQPQHF.

This clonotype was counted between two and nine times. The chain joins TRBV7-8 to TRBJ2-2, with D perhaps TRBD2 (6 bases). V shed 4 bases and J shed 4 bases, with 13 bases lying between them. The CDR3 extends over 15 amino acids. In germline, CDR1 is SGHVS, CDR2 FQNEAQ. The CDR3 here is CASSSGGWSTGELFF. The CDR3 nucleotides are TGTGCCAGCAGCTCCGGGGGATGGAGCACCGGGGAGCTGTTTTTT.

The chain carries TRBV4-2 and TRBJ2-3, with D hard to call. This CDR3 contains 15 residues. The germline CDR1 and CDR2 sequences are LGHNA and YNFKEQ. V was shortened by 3 bases and J by 0 bases, with 10 bases between the two germline ends. The CDR3 protein is CASSHDVTSTDTQYF. CDR3 nucleotide sequence: TGTGCCAGCAGCCACGACGTTACTAGCACAGATACGCAGTATTTT.

This rearrangement joins TRBV28 to TRBJ2-2, with TRBD1 matching 9 bases. Germline loops: CDR1 MDHEN, CDR2 SYDVKM. This CDR3 region has 15 residues. The junction had 6 bases not matched to a gene; V was cut back by 5 bases and J by 5 bases. The CDR3 DNA follows: TGTGCCAGCAGTCACTCGGGACAGGGTACCGGGGAGCTGTTTTTT. Protein product: CASSHSGQGTGELFF.

The V and J genes are TRBV5-1 and TRBJ1-4; weak D call: TRBD1 (6 bases). In germline, CDR1 is SGHRS, CDR2 YFSETQ. V shed 4 bases and J shed 2 bases, with 15 bases lying between them. The CDR3 is 16 amino acids. The CDR3: CASSRGAQATNEKLFF. The DNA for the CDR3 is TGCGCCAGCAGCCGGGGGGCCCAGGCGACTAATGAAAAACTGTTTTTT.

This clonotype turned up a few times. The chain couples TRBV5-1 to TRBJ2-5, with 8 bases matching TRBD2. Germline lookup yields CDR1 SGHRS and CDR2 YFSETQ. Unmatched junction bases numbered 3, after V lost 4 bases and J lost 1 base. The CDR3 consists of 14 residues. The CDR3 here is CASSRGGPQETQYF. The CDR3, as DNA: TGCGCCAGCAGCCGGGGGGGCCCCCAAGAGACCCAGTACTTC.